The rows below give T cell receptor beta chains drawn from one sample of a study of blood T cell repertoires in COVID-19. Sequencing used immunoSEQ multiplex PCR; TCRdb keeps in-frame clones, though not all of them. The sample shows fewer than 150,000 clones, roughly 85% of them seen only once. Material for sequencing was peripheral blood. These receptors were taken from a human donor in a cohort sampled during active COVID-19. The CDR3 runs from the conserved cysteine through the conserved F or W. Fields, in order: J gene, D gene, V gene, clone size, CDR3 DNA, CDR3 protein. The D gene is left open where the match is weak. The listing skips clone size in some rows; elsewhere it reads once, few, many or a size class.

>TRBJ2-6|TRBD1|TRBV2|once
TGTGCCAGTCGACAGGGGGTGAGCTCTGGGGCCAACGTCCTGACTTTC
CASRQGVSSGANVLTF
>TRBJ2-3|TRBD2|TRBV6-5|-
TGTGCCAGCACTTGGACTAGTCCACCCCCCCATTTT
CASTWTSPPPHF
>TRBJ2-3|TRBD1|TRBV27|-
TGTGCCAGCAGTTTAACGGGCAGGGGGCGGGATACGCAGTATTTT
CASSLTGRGRDTQYF
>TRBJ2-1|-|TRBV7-2|-
TGTGCCAGCAGCTTGAGCCAAACCCCCTCCTACAATGAGCAGTTCTTC
CASSLSQTPSYNEQFF
>TRBJ1-6|-|TRBV2|once
TGTGCCAGCAGTGATAAACGGGGCAGGGGTTCACCCCTCCACTTT
CASSDKRGRGSPLHF
>TRBJ1-1|-|TRBV6-4|-
TGTGCCAGCAGCCGACTGGCGAACACTGAAGCTTTCTTT
CASSRLANTEAFF
>TRBJ2-7|-|TRBV7-6|-
TGTGCCAGCAGCCCTTCAGGGGTCGAGCAGTACTTC
CASSPSGVEQYF
>TRBJ1-1|-|TRBV12-3/TRBV12-4|-
TGTGCCAGCAGCCCCCGGGAGGACACTGAAGCTTTCTTT
CASSPREDTEAFF
>TRBJ1-2|-|TRBV27|-
TGTGCCAGCAGTACCCGGGGGAGGGGCCCTAACTATGGCTACACCTTC
CASSTRGRGPNYGYTF
>TRBJ1-1|TRBD1|TRBV28|-
TGTGCCAGCAGTATTCCAGGGGGGAACACTGAAGCTTTCTTT
CASSIPGGNTEAFF
>TRBJ1-6|TRBD1|TRBV19|once
TGTGCCAGTAGGACGACAGGGGGCCTTAATTCACCCCTCCACTTT
CASRTTGGLNSPLHF
>TRBJ2-7|-|TRBV5-4|-
TGTGCCAGTTCTTCCGGGAATTCCGGGATTTACGAGCAGTACTTC
CASSSGNSGIYEQYF
>TRBJ2-6|TRBD1|TRBV7-3|-
TGTGCCAGCAGCCTCGGCGGGACAGGGGTCTACTCTGGGGCCAACGTCCTGACTTTC
CASSLGGTGVYSGANVLTF
>TRBJ1-2|-|TRBV6-5|-
TGTGCCAGCAGTTACGCCGGCAGGAACCTCTATGGCTACACCTTC
CASSYAGRNLYGYTF
>TRBJ1-6|-|TRBV10-3|-
TGTGCCATCAAGGAGAGGGATTCACCCCTCCACTTT
CAIKERDSPLHF
>TRBJ2-2|TRBD2|TRBV27|once
TGTGCCAGCAGCTTAAGGACTAGCGGGGGGCAGACGATTACCGGGGAGCTGTTTTTT
CASSLRTSGGQTITGELFF
>TRBJ2-5|TRBD2|TRBV27|-
TGTGCCAGCAGCTCCTCTGCGACTAGCAAACAAGAGACCCAGTACTTC
CASSSSATSKQETQYF
>TRBJ1-2|TRBD1|TRBV6-2/TRBV6-3|-
TGTGCCAGCAGTTACGGAGGGGACAGCTCCTCAGATGGCTACACCTTC
CASSYGGDSSSDGYTF
>TRBJ1-5|TRBD1|TRBV11-2|-
TGTGCCAGCAGCTTAAGAGGGGGCCGCAATCAGCCCCAGCATTTT
CASSLRGGRNQPQHF
>TRBJ2-7|-|TRBV7-6|few
TGTGCCAGCAGCGTCGGGGAGACCTACGAGCAGTACTTC
CASSVGETYEQYF
>TRBJ2-3|TRBD2|TRBV6-5|-
TGTGCCAGCAGACCTCGGGGGGGGGTGGCAGATACGCAGTATTTT
CASRPRGGVADTQYF
>TRBJ1-1|-|TRBV6-2/TRBV6-3|-
TGTGCCAGCAGCCAACTCGGGTGGACTGAAGCTTTCTTT
CASSQLGWTEAFF
>TRBJ2-2|TRBD1|TRBV7-3|-
TGTGCCAGCAGCATGACAGGGGGCACCGGGGAGCTGTTTTTT
CASSMTGGTGELFF
>TRBJ2-1|TRBD2|TRBV5-1|-
TGCGCCAGCAGCTTGGTTCTAGCGGGGGGGCTTGGGAATGAGCAGTTCTTC
CASSLVLAGGLGNEQFF
>TRBJ1-6|-|TRBV6-5|-
TGTGCCAGCAGCCCCCTTTGGGGAGATTCACCCCTCCACTTT
CASSPLWGDSPLHF
>TRBJ1-5|TRBD1|TRBV3-1/TRBV3-2|once
TGTGCCAGCAGCGCCAGGGGGGCTCAGCCCCAGCATTTT
CASSARGAQPQHF
>TRBJ1-2|-|TRBV6-4|-
TGTGCCACACTTAGTGGGAGCGGCTACACCTTC
CATLSGSGYTF
>TRBJ2-2|TRBD2|TRBV14|-
TGTGCCAGCAGCCAAGACGTACTAGCGGGGGGTACGAACACCGGGGAGCTGTTTTTT
CASSQDVLAGGTNTGELFF
>TRBJ2-1|-|TRBV10-1|-
TGCGCCAGCAGTGAGTCTCGGGGGATGGATGAGCAGTTCTTC
CASSESRGMDEQFF
>TRBJ2-2|TRBD1|TRBV5-1|-
TGCGCCAGCAGCTCACAACCCACCCGACAGGGCACCGGGGAGCTGTTTTTT
CASSSQPTRQGTGELFF
>TRBJ1-1|TRBD1|TRBV6-5|-
TGTGCCAGCAGACAGGGGCGCAACACTGAAGCTTTCTTT
CASRQGRNTEAFF
>TRBJ1-1|-|TRBV6-5|-
TGTGCCAGCAGCCCAGGGTTGTACACTGAAGCTTTCTTT
CASSPGLYTEAFF
>TRBJ2-3|TRBD2|TRBV5-1|-
TGCGCCAGCAGCACCGGACTAGCGGGGGGGAGTATGGATACGCAGTATTTT
CASSTGLAGGSMDTQYF
>TRBJ2-7|-|TRBV14|-
TGTGCCAGCAGCGCGGCCCTCCCCCCCTACGAGCAGTACTTC
CASSAALPPYEQYF
>TRBJ2-7|-|TRBV30|-
TGTGCCTGGAGGACAGGAGTCTACGAGCAGTACTTC
CAWRTGVYEQYF
>TRBJ2-5|-|TRBV5-1|-
TGCGCCAGCAGCCGTGGGAGGAGAGAGACCCAGTACTTC
CASSRGRRETQYF
>TRBJ2-7|TRBD2|TRBV27|-
TGTGCCAGCAGTTTAAGACCTAGCGGGATAACCTACGAGCAGTACTTC
CASSLRPSGITYEQYF
>TRBJ2-1|-|TRBV7-6|once
TGTGCCAGCAGCTTTCGCGGGGACAATGAGCAGTTCTTC
CASSFRGDNEQFF
>TRBJ1-6|TRBD1|TRBV28|-
TGTGCCAGCAGTTTTAGGGGGACAGGGAATTCACCCCTCCACTTT
CASSFRGTGNSPLHF
>TRBJ1-2|-|TRBV7-2|-
TGTGCCAGCAGCTTCGCGGGAGGAGCCTATGGCTACACCTTC
CASSFAGGAYGYTF
>TRBJ1-6|TRBD1|TRBV3-1/TRBV3-2|once
TGTGCCAGCAGCCAAGGGAGACAGGGTACTTCACCCCTCCACTTT
CASSQGRQGTSPLHF
>TRBJ2-2|TRBD2|TRBV9|-
TGTGCCAGCAAGACTAGCGGCAACACCGGGGAGCTGTTTTTT
CASKTSGNTGELFF
>TRBJ1-6|-|TRBV11-2|few
TGTGCCAGCAGCTTACAGGGTTGGGATTCACCCCTCCACTTT
CASSLQGWDSPLHF
>TRBJ2-5|TRBD2|TRBV29-1|-
TGCAGCGTTGCGGACCTAGCGGGGGGAAAAAGAGAGACCCAGTACTTC
CSVADLAGGKRETQYF
>TRBJ2-1|-|TRBV29-1|-
TGCAGCCCAGGGGGGAACAATGAGCAGTTCTTC
CSPGGNNEQFF
>TRBJ1-1|-|TRBV7-3|-
TGTGCCAGCAGAATGACTATGAACACTGAAGCTTTCTTT
CASRMTMNTEAFF
>TRBJ2-1|-|TRBV4-3|-
TGCGCCAGCAGCCAAGATCTAGGCTTAGGTAGGAATGAGCAGTTCTTC
CASSQDLGLGRNEQFF
>TRBJ2-3|-|TRBV10-3|-
TGTGCCATCAGTGAGTCGAAAGGGGGAGGCACAGATACGCAGTATTTT
CAISESKGGGTDTQYF
>TRBJ2-7|TRBD1|TRBV6-5|-
TGTGCCAGCACCGACAGGGGGCGACGCTACGAGCAGTACTTC
CASTDRGRRYEQYF
>TRBJ1-2|TRBD1|TRBV9|-
TGTGCCAGCAGCGCCGACAGGGCTTTCGATGGCTACACCTTC
CASSADRAFDGYTF
>TRBJ2-4|-|TRBV27|-
TGTGCCAGCAGGCCGACGGTCGGACTAGCCAAAAACATTCAGTACTTC
CASRPTVGLAKNIQYF
>TRBJ2-7|-|TRBV15|-
TGTGCCACCAGCAGAGATAACAGCTACGAGCAGTACTTC
CATSRDNSYEQYF
>TRBJ2-3|TRBD1|TRBV2|-
TGTGCCAGTTTCCGACAGGGGAGGACAGATACGCAGTATTTT
CASFRQGRTDTQYF
>TRBJ1-5|-|TRBV29-1|-
TGCAGCGTCAGGGACGGAGGGTATCAGCCCCAGCATTTT
CSVRDGGYQPQHF
>TRBJ1-4|-|TRBV11-2|few
TGTGCCAGCAGCATGACTGAGCCCAATGAAAAACTGTTTTTT
CASSMTEPNEKLFF